This is a list of T cell receptor beta chains from one sample in a study of neurological immune-mediated disorders. TCRdb re-analysed the 5' RACE reads in MiXCR, keeping a single row per CDR3 protein. Of roughly 13,000 distinct CDR3 sequences in the sample, 10% were seen once. The sample was PBMCs. These receptors originate from a woman aged 40 to 50 in good health. The conserved cysteine and the conserved F or W are not part of the CDR3 here. The order of the fields is J gene, V gene, CDR3 protein.

j_call: TRBJ2-3; v_call: TRBV20-1; cdr3_aa: SAYGAPGDTQY
j_call: TRBJ2-3; v_call: TRBV12-3/TRBV12-4; cdr3_aa: ASSFGGIRTDTQY
j_call: TRBJ2-1; v_call: TRBV7-8; cdr3_aa: ASSLRLPYNEQF
j_call: TRBJ2-1; v_call: TRBV11-3; cdr3_aa: ASSPGDQRYNEQF
j_call: TRBJ2-1; v_call: TRBV29-1; cdr3_aa: SGRTGGEQF
j_call: TRBJ1-2; v_call: TRBV3-1; cdr3_aa: ASSREKLRGYT
j_call: TRBJ1-5; v_call: TRBV6-5; cdr3_aa: ASSSGGGGGQPHH
j_call: TRBJ2-7; v_call: TRBV20-1; cdr3_aa: SARPDGRAYEQY
j_call: TRBJ1-2; v_call: TRBV12-3/TRBV12-4; cdr3_aa: ASSIPSSGYGYT
j_call: TRBJ1-5; v_call: TRBV28; cdr3_aa: ATRQRNQPQH
j_call: TRBJ2-1; v_call: TRBV14; cdr3_aa: ASSLVTSGVYNEQF
j_call: TRBJ1-1; v_call: TRBV11-2; cdr3_aa: ASSFGRGLGTEAF
j_call: TRBJ2-7; v_call: TRBV14; cdr3_aa: ASSQDLGSEQY
j_call: TRBJ2-5; v_call: TRBV4-1; cdr3_aa: ASSQDPAAPGAETQY
j_call: TRBJ2-1; v_call: TRBV9; cdr3_aa: ASSVEAGGAYNEQF
j_call: TRBJ2-2; v_call: TRBV5-1; cdr3_aa: ASVRDRVNTGELF
j_call: TRBJ1-1; v_call: TRBV6-5; cdr3_aa: ASGTQGREAF
j_call: TRBJ2-5; v_call: TRBV25-1; cdr3_aa: ASSEPSGAEETQY
j_call: TRBJ2-5; v_call: TRBV6-6; cdr3_aa: ASSFVEETQY
j_call: TRBJ2-1; v_call: TRBV4-1; cdr3_aa: ASRLTGQRTYNEQF
j_call: TRBJ1-2; v_call: TRBV5-1; cdr3_aa: ASSQDSRRANYGYT
j_call: TRBJ2-7; v_call: TRBV10-3; cdr3_aa: ATNSGSSYEQY
j_call: TRBJ1-2; v_call: TRBV20-1; cdr3_aa: SARGTAYGYT
j_call: TRBJ1-3; v_call: TRBV30; cdr3_aa: AWSVGHGNTIY
j_call: TRBJ2-4; v_call: TRBV20-1; cdr3_aa: SASSQTNIQY
j_call: TRBJ2-7; v_call: TRBV6-2/TRBV6-3; cdr3_aa: ASSDLKGANVYEQY
j_call: TRBJ2-7; v_call: TRBV6-5; cdr3_aa: ASSTGTGGNEQY
j_call: TRBJ2-7; v_call: TRBV20-1; cdr3_aa: PVYEQY
j_call: TRBJ2-2; v_call: TRBV6-1; cdr3_aa: ASSGTPPGNTGELF
j_call: TRBJ2-7; v_call: TRBV6-2/TRBV6-3; cdr3_aa: ASSYGTSAYEQY
j_call: TRBJ2-1; v_call: TRBV5-1; cdr3_aa: ASSLPGGRNEQF
j_call: TRBJ1-2; v_call: TRBV20-1; cdr3_aa: SASLGALQNYGYT
j_call: TRBJ2-6; v_call: TRBV5-4; cdr3_aa: ASSFEGYGANVLT
j_call: TRBJ2-1; v_call: TRBV6-2/TRBV6-3; cdr3_aa: ATSGTDYNEQF
j_call: TRBJ1-6; v_call: TRBV6-5; cdr3_aa: ASSYVLGAHSPLH